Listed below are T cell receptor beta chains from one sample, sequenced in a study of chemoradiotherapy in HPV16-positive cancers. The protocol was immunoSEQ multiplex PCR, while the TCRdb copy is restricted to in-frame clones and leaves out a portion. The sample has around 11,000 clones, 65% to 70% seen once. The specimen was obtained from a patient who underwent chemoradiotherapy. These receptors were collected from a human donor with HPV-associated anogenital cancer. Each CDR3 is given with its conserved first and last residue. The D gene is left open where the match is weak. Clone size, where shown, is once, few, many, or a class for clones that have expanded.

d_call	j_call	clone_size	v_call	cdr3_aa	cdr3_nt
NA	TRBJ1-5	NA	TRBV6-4	CASSDSIWRRPSNQPQHF	TGTGCCAGCAGTGACTCGATCTGGCGGAGACCTAGCAATCAGCCCCAGCATTTT
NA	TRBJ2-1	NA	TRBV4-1	CASSQEFLRRNEQFF	TGCGCCAGCAGCCAAGAATTCTTGCGACGAAATGAGCAGTTCTTC
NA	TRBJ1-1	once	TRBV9	CASSGATDLNTEAFF	TGTGCCAGCAGCGGAGCTACAGATCTGAACACTGAAGCTTTCTTT
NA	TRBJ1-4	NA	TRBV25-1	CASRGGLISEKLFF	TGTGCCAGCAGAGGAGGTTTAATAAGTGAAAAACTGTTTTTT
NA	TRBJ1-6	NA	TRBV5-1	CASSLDQSSYNSPLHF	TGCGCCAGCAGCTTGGACCAGAGCTCCTATAATTCACCCCTCCACTTT
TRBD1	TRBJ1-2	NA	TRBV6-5	CASTPLQGLGYTF	TGTGCCAGCACTCCCTTACAGGGGTTGGGCTACACCTTC
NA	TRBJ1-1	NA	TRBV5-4	CASSGGVVTEAFF	TGTGCCAGCAGCGGGGGTGTGGTCACTGAAGCTTTCTTT
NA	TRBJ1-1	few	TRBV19	CASRDWGTEAFF	TGTGCCAGTAGGGATTGGGGCACTGAAGCTTTCTTT
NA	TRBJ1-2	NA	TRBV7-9	CASSLDPLGYTF	TGTGCCAGCAGCTTAGACCCGCTTGGCTACACCTTC
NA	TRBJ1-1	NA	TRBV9	CASSVGLENTEAFF	TGTGCCAGCAGCGTAGGACTGGAGAACACTGAAGCTTTCTTT
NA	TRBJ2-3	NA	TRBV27	CASSFANVGVADTQYF	TGTGCCAGCAGTTTTGCTAATGTAGGGGTCGCAGATACGCAGTATTTT
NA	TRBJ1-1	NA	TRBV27	CASRGYTEAFF	TGTGCCAGCAGAGGTTATACTGAAGCTTTCTTT
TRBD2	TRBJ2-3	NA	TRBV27	CASSPIAGTDTQYF	TGTGCCAGCAGTCCGATAGCGGGGACAGATACGCAGTATTTT
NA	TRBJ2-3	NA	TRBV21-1	CASSKDSGTVNTQYF	TGTGCCAGCAGCAAAGATTCCGGGACAGTCAATACGCAGTATTTT
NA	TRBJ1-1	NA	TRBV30	CAWSLGGNTEAFF	TGTGCCTGGAGTTTGGGAGGGAACACTGAAGCTTTCTTT
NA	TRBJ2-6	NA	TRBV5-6	CASSEGMGGANVLTF	TGTGCCAGCAGCGAAGGGATGGGAGGGGCCAACGTCCTGACTTTC
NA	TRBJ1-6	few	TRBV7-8	CASSLVQGGNSPLHF	TGTGCCAGCAGCTTAGTACAGGGTGGGAATTCACCCCTCCACTTT
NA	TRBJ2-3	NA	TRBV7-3	CASSSSPTDTQYF	TGTGCCAGCAGCTCCTCCCCGACAGATACGCAGTATTTT
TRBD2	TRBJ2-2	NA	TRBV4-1	CASRPSASGFTGELFF	TGCGCCAGCAGACCGAGCGCTAGCGGATTCACCGGGGAGCTGTTTTTT
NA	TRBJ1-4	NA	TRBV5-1	CASSLFHRQPREKLFF	TGCGCCAGCAGCTTATTCCACCGGCAGCCAAGGGAAAAACTGTTTTTT
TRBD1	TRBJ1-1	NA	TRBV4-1	CASSQPDRGLNTEAFF	TGCGCCAGCAGCCAACCGGACAGGGGACTGAACACTGAAGCTTTCTTT
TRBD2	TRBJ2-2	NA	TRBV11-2	CASSPGGRGSTGELFF	TGTGCCAGCAGCCCGGGGGGGAGGGGATCCACCGGGGAGCTGTTTTTT
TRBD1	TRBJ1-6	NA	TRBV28	CASGDRGKNSPLHF	TGTGCCAGCGGGGACAGAGGGAAGAATTCACCCCTCCACTTT
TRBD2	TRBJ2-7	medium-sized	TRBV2	CASKTSGGLYEQYF	TGTGCCAGCAAAACTAGCGGGGGGTTGTACGAGCAGTACTTC
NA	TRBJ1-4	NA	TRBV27	CASSQRRNEKLFF	TGTGCCAGCAGCCAGCGACGTAATGAAAAACTGTTTTTT
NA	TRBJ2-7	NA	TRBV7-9	CASSLGTEREQYF	TGTGCCAGCAGCTTAGGGACAGAACGCGAGCAGTACTTC
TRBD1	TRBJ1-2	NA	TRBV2	CASSAGGTGFGYGYTF	TGTGCCAGCAGTGCAGGCGGGACAGGGTTTGGCTATGGCTACACCTTC
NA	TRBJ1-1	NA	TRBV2	CASRIRQVLEAFF	TGTGCCAGCAGAATTAGGCAGGTCCTCGAAGCTTTCTTT
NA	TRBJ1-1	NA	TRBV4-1	CASSQAGTGTRAFF	TGCGCCAGCAGCCAAGCTGGAACCGGGACACGAGCTTTCTTT
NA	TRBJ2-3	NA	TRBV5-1	CASSLGVRGATDTQYF	TGCGCCAGCAGCTTGGGGGTCAGGGGAGCCACAGATACGCAGTATTTT
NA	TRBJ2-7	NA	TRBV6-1	CASRTDRNSYEQYF	TGTGCCAGCAGGACCGACAGAAACTCCTACGAGCAGTACTTC
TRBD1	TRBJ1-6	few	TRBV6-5	CATKTGSSYNSPLHF	TGTGCCACAAAGACAGGGAGCTCCTATAATTCACCCCTCCACTTT
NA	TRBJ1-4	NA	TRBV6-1	CASSSDGGRKKLFF	TGTGCCAGCAGTTCGGACGGGGGAAGGAAAAAACTGTTTTTT
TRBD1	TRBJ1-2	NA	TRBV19	CASSQTGDNYGYTF	TGTGCCAGTAGTCAGACAGGGGACAACTATGGCTACACCTTC
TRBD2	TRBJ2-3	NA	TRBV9	CASSPLAGGDTQYF	TGTGCCAGCAGCCCTCTAGCGGGGGGAGATACGCAGTATTTT
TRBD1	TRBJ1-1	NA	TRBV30	CAWSPRDRGGTEAFF	TGTGCCTGGAGCCCCAGGGACAGGGGTGGAACTGAAGCTTTCTTT
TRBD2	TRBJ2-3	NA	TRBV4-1	CASSQDGGGGDTQYF	TGCGCCAGCAGCCAAGATGGCGGGGGGGGAGATACGCAGTATTTT
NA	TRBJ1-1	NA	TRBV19	CASSMWQGAAFF	TGTGCCAGTAGTATGTGGCAGGGAGCAGCTTTCTTT
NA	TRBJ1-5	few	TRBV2	CASSQGQLNQPQHF	TGTGCCAGCAGCCAAGGACAGCTAAATCAGCCCCAGCATTTT
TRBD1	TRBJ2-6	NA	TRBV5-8	CASSRGQATTGANVLTF	TGTGCCAGCAGTCGAGGACAGGCAACCACTGGGGCCAACGTCCTGACTTTC
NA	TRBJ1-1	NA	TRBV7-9	CASSLDMNTEAFF	TGTGCCAGCAGCTTAGATATGAACACTGAAGCTTTCTTT
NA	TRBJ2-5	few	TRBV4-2	CASSQEGRARTQYF	TGTGCCAGCAGCCAAGAGGGACGAGCTAGAACCCAGTACTTC
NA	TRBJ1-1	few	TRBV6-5	CASSYGTEAFF	TGTGCCAGCAGTTACGGGACTGAAGCTTTCTTT
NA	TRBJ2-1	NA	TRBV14	CASSQWTSLGEQFF	TGTGCCAGCAGCCAATGGACATCTCTGGGTGAGCAGTTCTTC
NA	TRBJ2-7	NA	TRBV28	CASSAAFRGEQYF	TGTGCCAGCAGTGCGGCTTTTCGAGGCGAGCAGTACTTC
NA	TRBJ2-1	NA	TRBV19	CASSTQGGGEQFF	TGTGCCAGTAGTACGCAGGGGGGAGGAGAGCAGTTCTTC
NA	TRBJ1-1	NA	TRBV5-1	CASSLEGVVGNTEAFF	TGCGCCAGCAGCTTGGAGGGGGTCGTGGGGAACACTGAAGCTTTCTTT
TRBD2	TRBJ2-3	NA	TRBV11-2	CASSPGLAGGWWYF	TGTGCCAGCAGCCCGGGACTAGCGGGGGGATGGTGGTATTTT
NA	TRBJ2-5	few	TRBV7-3	CASSQQGPGVQETQYF	TGTGCCAGCAGCCAACAGGGTCCTGGGGTCCAAGAGACCCAGTACTTC